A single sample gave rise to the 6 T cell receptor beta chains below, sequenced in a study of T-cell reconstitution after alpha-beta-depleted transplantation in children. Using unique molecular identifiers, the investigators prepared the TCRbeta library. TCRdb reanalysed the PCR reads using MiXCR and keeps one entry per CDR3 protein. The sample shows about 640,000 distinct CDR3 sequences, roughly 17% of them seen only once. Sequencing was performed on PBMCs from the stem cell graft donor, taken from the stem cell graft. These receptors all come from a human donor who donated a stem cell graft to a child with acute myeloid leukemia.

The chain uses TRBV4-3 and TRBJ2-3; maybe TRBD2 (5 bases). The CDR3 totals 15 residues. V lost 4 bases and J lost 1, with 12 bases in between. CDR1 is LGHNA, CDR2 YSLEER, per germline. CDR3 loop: CASSLSSIRTDTQYF. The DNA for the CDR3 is TGCGCCAGCAGCCTATCTAGCATTCGCACAGATACGCAGTATTTT.

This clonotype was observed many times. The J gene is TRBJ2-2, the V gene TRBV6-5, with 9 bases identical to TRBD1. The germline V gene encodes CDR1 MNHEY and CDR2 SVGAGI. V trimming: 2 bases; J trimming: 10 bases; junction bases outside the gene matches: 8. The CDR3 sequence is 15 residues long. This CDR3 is CASSYGGTGQAELFF. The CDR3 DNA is TGTGCCAGCAGTTACGGGGGGACAGGGCAGGCGGAGCTGTTTTTT.

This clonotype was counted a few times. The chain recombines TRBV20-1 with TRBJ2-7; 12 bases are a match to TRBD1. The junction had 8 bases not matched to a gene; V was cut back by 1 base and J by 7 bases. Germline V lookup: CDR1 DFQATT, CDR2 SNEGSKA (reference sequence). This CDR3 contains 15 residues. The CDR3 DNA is TGCAGTGCTAGAGTTCCGGGACAGGGGGCGGGAGAGCAGTACTTC. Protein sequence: CSARVPGQGAGEQYF.

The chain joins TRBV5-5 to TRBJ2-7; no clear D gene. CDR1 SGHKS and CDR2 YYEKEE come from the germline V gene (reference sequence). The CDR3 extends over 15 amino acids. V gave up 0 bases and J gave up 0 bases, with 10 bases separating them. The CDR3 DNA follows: TGTGCCAGCAGCTTGGACAGTTTAAGCTCCTACGAGCAGTACGTC. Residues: CASSLDSLSSYEQYV.

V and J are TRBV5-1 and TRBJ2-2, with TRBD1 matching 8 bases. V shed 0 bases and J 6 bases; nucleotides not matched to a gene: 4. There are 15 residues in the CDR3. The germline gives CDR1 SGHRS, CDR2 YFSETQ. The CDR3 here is CASSLVQGAAGELFF. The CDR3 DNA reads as TGCGCCAGCAGCTTGGTTCAGGGGGCGGCCGGGGAGCTGTTTTTT. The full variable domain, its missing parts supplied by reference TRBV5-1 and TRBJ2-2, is KAGVTQTPRYLIKTRGQQVTLSCSPISGHRSVSWYQQTPGQGLQFLFEYFSETQRNKGNFPGRFSGRQFSNSRSEMNVSTLELGDSALYLCASSLVQGAAGELFFGEGSRLTVL.

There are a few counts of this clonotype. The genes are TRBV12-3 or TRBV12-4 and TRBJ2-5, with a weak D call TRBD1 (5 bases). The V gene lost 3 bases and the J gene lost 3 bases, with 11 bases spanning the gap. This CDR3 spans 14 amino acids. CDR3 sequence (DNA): TGTGCCAGCAGTTTCGATGGCAGGGAAGAGACCCAGTACTTC. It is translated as CASSFDGREETQYF.